The entry below describes one T cell receptor beta chain. Researchers took RNA transcripts and amplified the TCR beta CDR3 regions from them. TCR CDR3 underwent first-round RT-PCR with the HTBI primer set. TCRdb analysed the multiplex PCR reads with MiXCR anew, one entry per CDR3 protein. Here the sample spans hundreds of thousands of distinct CDR3 sequences, 38% being singletons. Graves' hyperthyroidism was deemed stable absent ophthalmopathy progression within 18 months. Those patients with uncontrolled infection, other autoimmune disease, pregnancy or lactation were excluded. This entry is derived from a study of T cells in Graves' hyperthyroidism and ophthalmopathy. This CDR3 contains 14 residues. Germline loops: CDR1 SNHLY, CDR2 FYNNEI. With V trimmed by 7 bases and J by 3 bases, 7 bases remained unmatched.

The chain combines TRBV2 with TRBJ1-2, with TRBD1 matching 8 bases. The source material was blood. This sequence originates from a young man with Graves' hyperthyroidism. The CDR3 DNA reads as TGTGCCAGCATCTCTCCGGACAGGGACTATGGCTACACCTTC. Protein: CASISPDRDYGYTF.